These T cell receptor beta chains were read from a single sample in a study of shared clonotypes between healthy human individuals. Profiling relied on immunoSEQ multiplex PCR, and the TCRdb table lists in-frame clones only, not all of them. The sample includes millions of clones, just over 90% of them seen just once. Sequenced material: naive CD4+ T cells from PBMCs. Every receptor here comes from a man aged 18 to 30 in good health. Some clones in this sample may be carry-over from other donors' samples. Each CDR3 is given with its conserved first and last residue. The order of the fields is D gene, V gene, J gene, clone size, CDR3 protein, CDR3 DNA. D genes are given only for firm matches. Clone size is given for some rows only: seen once, a few or many times, or a class if the clone is expanded.

.,TRBV6-5,TRBJ1-3,.,CASSAQGSGNTIYF,TGTGCCAGCAGCGCGCAGGGGAGTGGAAACACCATATATTTT
TRBD2,TRBV11-3,TRBJ2-1,.,CASSSTGLAGSYNEQFF,TGTGCCAGCAGCTCCACCGGACTAGCGGGATCCTACAATGAGCAGTTCTTC
.,TRBV7-9,TRBJ2-7,.,CASSLGTPIYEQYF,TGTGCCAGCAGCCTGGGGACGCCTATCTACGAGCAGTACTTC
.,TRBV9,TRBJ2-3,.,CASSVEEGTQYF,TGTGCCAGCAGCGTAGAGGAGGGGACGCAGTATTTT
.,TRBV15,TRBJ2-5,.,CATSRDSETQYF,TGTGCCACCAGCAGAGATTCGGAGACCCAGTACTTC
.,TRBV2,TRBJ2-5,.,CASDFGRETQYF,TGTGCCAGTGATTTCGGTAGGGAGACCCAGTACTTC
.,TRBV9,TRBJ2-3,.,CASSWGTGTDTQYF,TGTGCCAGCAGCTGGGGGACTGGCACAGATACGCAGTATTTT
.,TRBV5-1,TRBJ2-5,.,CASSPGVAETQYF,TGCGCCAGCAGCCCCGGCGTGGCAGAGACCCAGTACTTC
TRBD2,TRBV28,TRBJ2-5,.,CASRAGGQETQYF,TGTGCCAGCAGAGCGGGAGGCCAAGAGACCCAGTACTTC
.,TRBV5-1,TRBJ2-3,.,CASRSVGGDADTQYF,TGCGCCAGCAGGTCCGTAGGTGGGGATGCAGATACGCAGTATTTT
TRBD2,TRBV5-1,TRBJ2-1,.,CASSLGTSGSDEQFF,TGCGCCAGCAGCCTCGGGACTAGCGGGAGTGATGAGCAGTTCTTC
.,TRBV2,TRBJ2-4,.,CASSEPLGSQGNIQYF,TGTGCCAGCAGTGAACCGTTGGGGAGCCAGGGAAACATTCAGTACTTC
.,TRBV5-1,TRBJ2-5,.,CASSFLGSGETQYF,TGCGCCAGCAGCTTCCTCGGTAGCGGAGAGACCCAGTACTTC
.,TRBV25-1,TRBJ1-2,.,CASSEPTRKGGGYTF,TGTGCCAGCAGTGAACCTACGCGGAAAGGAGGAGGCTACACCTTC
.,TRBV7-2,TRBJ2-2,.,CASRRGAGELFF,TGTGCCAGCAGGCGAGGGGCCGGGGAGCTGTTTTTT
.,TRBV6-1,TRBJ1-5,.,CASSEGPNQPQHF,TGTGCCAGCAGTGAAGGTCCCAATCAGCCCCAGCATTTT
.,TRBV28,TRBJ1-3,.,CASSYIYSGNTIYF,TGTGCCAGCAGTTATATCTACTCTGGAAACACCATATATTTT
TRBD1,TRBV9,TRBJ1-3,.,CASSYRGWENTIYF,TGTGCCAGCAGTTACAGGGGTTGGGAAAACACCATATATTTT
.,TRBV5-4,TRBJ1-2,.,CASSLRQDYGYTF,TGTGCCAGCAGCTTGCGACAGGACTATGGCTACACCTTC
.,TRBV28,TRBJ1-3,.,CASSEYSGNTIYF,TGTGCCAGCAGTGAATACTCTGGAAACACCATATATTTT
.,TRBV7-9,TRBJ1-1,.,CASSLEGAPFF,TGTGCCAGCAGCTTAGAAGGGGCCCCTTTCTTT
.,TRBV6-5,TRBJ2-7,.,CASSFSGQYF,TGTGCCAGCAGTTTCAGCGGGCAGTACTTC
.,TRBV14,TRBJ1-4,.,CASSPLGGRSEKLFF,TGTGCCAGCAGCCCACTGGGGGGCCGGAGTGAAAAACTGTTTTTT
.,TRBV5-4,TRBJ2-1,.,CASSLVTWRNEQFF,TGTGCCAGCAGCTTGGTGACTTGGAGGAATGAGCAGTTCTTC
.,TRBV6-5,TRBJ2-7,.,CASRTRDSKQYF,TGTGCCAGCAGGACTCGGGACTCCAAGCAGTACTTC
.,TRBV5-1,TRBJ2-5,once,CASSFGVAETQYF,TGCGCCAGCAGCTTTGGGGTAGCGGAGACCCAGTACTTC
.,TRBV18,TRBJ1-1,.,CASSPLRGDTEAFF,TGTGCCAGCTCACCACTGCGGGGTGACACTGAAGCTTTCTTT
.,TRBV2,TRBJ1-4,.,CASKWTVGEKLFF,TGTGCCAGCAAATGGACAGTGGGGGAAAAACTGTTTTTT
.,TRBV7-2,TRBJ1-1,once,CASSLTNRNTEAFF,TGTGCCAGCAGCTTAACGAACAGGAACACTGAAGCTTTCTTT
TRBD1,TRBV7-2,TRBJ2-7,.,CASTIGTGFEQYF,TGTGCCAGCACCATAGGGACAGGGTTCGAGCAGTACTTC
.,TRBV28,TRBJ1-3,.,CASIRDFISGNTIYF,TGTGCCAGCATTAGGGACTTCATCTCTGGAAACACCATATATTTT
.,TRBV6-1,TRBJ1-3,.,CASIGQISGNTIYF,TGTGCCAGCATAGGGCAGATCTCTGGAAACACCATATATTTT
.,TRBV19,TRBJ2-1,.,CASSERESNYNEQFF,TGTGCCAGTAGTGAACGGGAGAGTAACTACAATGAGCAGTTCTTC
.,TRBV5-1,TRBJ2-1,.,CASSLEGGLSSYNEQFF,TGCGCCAGCAGCTTGGAAGGAGGACTTTCATCCTACAATGAGCAGTTCTTC
TRBD2,TRBV6-5,TRBJ2-7,once,CASSYSSRGRGYEQYF,TGTGCCAGCAGTTACTCCAGTCGCGGGAGAGGGTACGAGCAGTACTTC
TRBD2,TRBV5-4,TRBJ2-1,.,CASSLTSGIYNEQFF,TGTGCCAGCAGCTTGACTAGCGGGATCTACAATGAGCAGTTCTTC
TRBD1,TRBV11-1,TRBJ1-3,.,CASSFSGQGHLPGNTIYF,TGTGCCAGCAGCTTCTCGGGACAGGGCCATCTTCCTGGAAACACCATATATTTT
.,TRBV28,TRBJ2-7,.,CASSSPIRTQTYEQYF,TGTGCCAGCAGCTCCCCCATTAGGACGCAAACCTACGAGCAGTACTTC
.,TRBV28,TRBJ2-4,.,CASSSLGAKLNIQYF,TGTGCCAGCAGTTCCCTGGGGGCAAAGTTGAACATTCAGTACTTC
.,TRBV4-3,TRBJ2-3,.,CASSYGTAEGTQYF,TGCGCCAGCAGCTATGGGACGGCGGAGGGTACGCAGTATTTT
TRBD1,TRBV10-3,TRBJ2-1,.,CAIRDRGRVGYNEQFF,TGTGCCATCAGAGACAGGGGAAGGGTGGGCTACAATGAGCAGTTCTTC
.,TRBV2,TRBJ2-7,.,CASSPAWEQYF,TGTGCCAGCAGCCCCGCTTGGGAGCAGTACTTC
TRBD2,TRBV4-1,TRBJ2-7,.,CASSPLGLAGPYEQYF,TGCGCCAGCAGCCCACTCGGACTAGCGGGGCCCTACGAGCAGTACTTC